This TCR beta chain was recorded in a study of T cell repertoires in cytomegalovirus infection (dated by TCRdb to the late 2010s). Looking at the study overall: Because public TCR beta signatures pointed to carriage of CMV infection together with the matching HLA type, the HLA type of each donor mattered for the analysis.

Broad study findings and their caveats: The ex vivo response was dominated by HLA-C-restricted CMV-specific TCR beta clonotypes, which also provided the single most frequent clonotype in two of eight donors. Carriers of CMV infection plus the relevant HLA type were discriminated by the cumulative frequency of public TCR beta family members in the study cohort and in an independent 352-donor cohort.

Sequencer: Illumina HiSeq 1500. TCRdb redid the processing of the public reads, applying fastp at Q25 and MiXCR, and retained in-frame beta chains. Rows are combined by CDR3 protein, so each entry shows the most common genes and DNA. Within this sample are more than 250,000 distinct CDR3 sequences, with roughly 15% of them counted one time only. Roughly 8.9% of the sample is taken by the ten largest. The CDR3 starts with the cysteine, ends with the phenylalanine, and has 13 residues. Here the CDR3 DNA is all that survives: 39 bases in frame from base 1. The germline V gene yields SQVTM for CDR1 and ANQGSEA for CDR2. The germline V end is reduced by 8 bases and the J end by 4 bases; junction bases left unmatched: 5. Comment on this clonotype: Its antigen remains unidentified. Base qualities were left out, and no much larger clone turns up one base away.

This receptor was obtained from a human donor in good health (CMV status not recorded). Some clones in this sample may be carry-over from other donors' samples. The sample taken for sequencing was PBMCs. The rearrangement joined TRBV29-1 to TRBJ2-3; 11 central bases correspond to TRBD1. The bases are TGCAGCACGTGGGGACAGGGGGCAGATACGCAGTATTTT. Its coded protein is CSTWGQGADTQYF.